This record covers a single TCR beta chain. The assay was immunoSEQ multiplex PCR, and TCRdb's table has in-frame clones only and misses some. The sample includes some 10,000 clones, about 80% of them seen just once. CDR1 is SGHVS and CDR2 is FQNEAQ in the germline V gene. Trimming took 4 bases from V and 2 from J; bases not matched to a gene: 7. The CDR3 is 15 residues long. This entry is derived from a study of sequential checkpoint blockade in melanoma. As to treatment: randomized to nivolumab then ipilimumab (arm A) or the reverse (arm B). The sample in question was CD8+ T cells sorted from blood (inferred from file names), obtained from a patient given nivolumab and ipilimumab in sequence. This chain links TRBV7-8 with TRBJ2-5; 7 bases fit TRBD1. The origin of this receptor is a human donor with melanoma. The CDR3: CASSSRDSQQETQYF. CDR3 coding DNA: TGTGCCAGCAGCTCCCGGGACAGCCAGCAAGAGACCCAGTACTTC. The whole variable domain, filled in from reference TRBV7-8 and TRBJ2-5, reads GAGVSQSPRYKVAKRGQDVALRCDPISGHVSLFWYQQALGQGPEFLTYFQNEAQLDKSGLPSDRFFAERPEGSVSTLKIQRTQQEDSAVYLCASSSRDSQQETQYFGPGTRLLVL.